This T cell receptor (beta chain) was sequenced during a study of beta chain features in type 1 diabetes. The wider study: Sorted cells from all samples, numbering 95 million to 140 million, were examined.

A note on this clone: Its antigen is undetermined.

Every isolated RNA sample was fully reverse transcribed, so sequencing captured expressed TCRB transcripts. Naive, central memory and regulatory T cell samples averaged roughly 3.6 million immunoSEQ reads each. Method: immunoSEQ multiplex PCR; TCRdb's copy keeps in-frame clones and lacks some. The data contain about 230,000 clones, around 10% of them singletons. This CDR3 spans 17 amino acids. V was trimmed by 0 bases and J by 0 bases, leaving 12 bases between them. The germline gives CDR1 MGHRA, CDR2 YSYEKL. Study-wide results and limits: Insertions were fewer and deletions more numerous at VDJ junctions in type 1 diabetes patients. The similarity of naive, central memory and Treg TCRB repertoires appeared greater among patients than among healthy donors.

The V gene is TRBV4-1, the J gene TRBJ1-3; no firm D call. The sample comprised naive CD4+ T cells from blood. The clonotype comes from a woman younger than 35 in good health. The CDR3 DNA reads as TGCGCCAGCAGCCAAGAGCCGGCCGGGGTCTCTGGAAACACCATATATTTT. Its translation is CASSQEPAGVSGNTIYF.